Sequencing of this TCR beta chain was carried out in a study of cytomegalovirus exposure and HLA in healthy donors. Study context: Findings of an earlier analysis included some 110 million unique TCR beta sequences from roughly 190 million T cells. HLA-typed donors contributed some 83 million unique TCRs, which were held in an early data release. Study outcomes and limitations: Listed as cytomegalovirus-associated were 164 TCR beta chains.

This PCR relied on a set of 60 Vbeta primers and 13 Jbeta primers. The method was immunoSEQ multiplex PCR; TCRdb's version includes in-frame clones alone and lacks a portion of them. The profile shows 120,000 or so clones, about 75% of them singletons. As for this clone: The antigen remains undetermined.

The CDR3 is 14 amino acids. V dropped 5 bases and J dropped 5; count of bases not matched to a gene: 4. Germline V CDR1 and CDR2: MDHEN, SYDVKM. Sequencing input: PBMCs. The chain joins TRBV28 to TRBJ2-1, with 9 bases identical to TRBD1. The clonotype comes from a middle-aged woman in good health and CMV-seropositive. In DNA, the CDR3 is TGTGCCAGCAGTGGGACAGGGTTAGACAATGAGCAGTTCTTC. Its protein is CASSGTGLDNEQFF.